A selection of T cell receptor beta chains follows, all from one sample in a study of shared clonotypes between healthy human individuals. The table came from immunoSEQ multiplex PCR; TCRdb's copy has only in-frame clones and leaves some out. The sample includes around 1.9 million clones, approximately 94% seen only once; the top ten take approximately 1.7%. The material sequenced was naive CD8+ T cells from PBMCs. These receptors were collected from a man younger than 35 in good health. Some clones in this sample may be carry-over from other donors' samples. Each CDR3 is given with its conserved first and last residue. Fields, in order: D gene, J gene, clone size, V gene, CDR3 protein, CDR3 DNA. A D gene is named only where the DNA matches it firmly. Size tells how often a clone was seen (once, few, many) or the class of an expanded clone, and some rows leave it out.

TRBD1	TRBJ2-1	NA	TRBV27	CASSLRDRYNEQFF	TGTGCCAGCAGCCTTCGGGACAGGTACAATGAGCAGTTCTTC
NA	TRBJ2-3	NA	TRBV9	CASSGTGTDTQYF	TGTGCCAGCAGTGGCACCGGCACAGATACGCAGTATTTT
NA	TRBJ2-7	NA	TRBV30	CAWSRESSYEQYF	TGTGCCTGGAGCCGGGAGAGCTCCTACGAGCAGTACTTC
TRBD1	TRBJ2-6	NA	TRBV7-3	CASSLDRDRAPAGANVLTF	TGTGCCAGCAGCTTGGACCGGGACAGGGCCCCGGCTGGGGCCAACGTCCTGACTTTC
NA	TRBJ2-7	NA	TRBV18	CASSPPGGYEQYF	TGTGCCAGCTCACCACCGGGGGGCTACGAGCAGTACTTC
TRBD2	TRBJ2-3	NA	TRBV11-2	CASSSVHWTSVPDTQYF	TGTGCCAGCAGCTCCGTACATTGGACTAGCGTCCCAGATACGCAGTATTTT
NA	TRBJ1-1	NA	TRBV5-6	CASSLVSTEAFF	TGTGCCAGCAGCTTGGTCAGCACTGAAGCTTTCTTT
NA	TRBJ2-1	NA	TRBV18	CASSPRRTEQFF	TGTGCCAGCTCACCACGGAGGACTGAGCAGTTCTTC
TRBD1	TRBJ1-2	NA	TRBV28	CASSSPRTGLFYGYTF	TGTGCCAGCAGTTCGCCCCGGACAGGGCTTTTCTATGGCTACACCTTC
NA	TRBJ1-2	NA	TRBV14	CASSPSPRGGHYGYTF	TGTGCCAGCAGCCCGAGCCCGAGGGGGGGCCACTATGGCTACACCTTC
NA	TRBJ2-7	NA	TRBV19	CASTRLPDTFYEQYF	TGTGCCAGTACTAGGCTTCCAGACACCTTCTACGAGCAGTACTTC
NA	TRBJ1-4	once	TRBV28	CASSSKTAANEKLFF	TGTGCCAGCAGCTCCAAGACAGCGGCTAATGAAAAACTGTTTTTT
TRBD1	TRBJ1-6	NA	TRBV28	CASSFQGAFDSPLHF	TGTGCCAGCAGTTTCCAGGGGGCTTTTGATTCACCCCTCCACTTT
TRBD1	TRBJ1-1	NA	TRBV7-8	CASSPYRGLMNTEAFF	TGTGCCAGCAGCCCCTACAGGGGGCTAATGAACACTGAAGCTTTCTTT
TRBD2	TRBJ2-5	NA	TRBV5-4	CASSLKRELEETQYF	TGTGCCAGCAGCTTGAAGCGGGAGCTGGAAGAGACCCAGTACTTC
NA	TRBJ1-5	NA	TRBV6-5	CASSYVEGGPQHF	TGTGCCAGCAGTTACGTGGAAGGAGGGCCCCAGCATTTT